The clone carrying this TCR beta chain appeared once. The data stem from a study of blood T cell repertoires in COVID-19. Study details: Samples of COVID-19 (acute and convalescent) were obtained from the United States, Italy and Spain. In each case, the material was cDNA or gDNA derived from T cells, B-cell-depleted T cells, or PBMCs.

Original processing notes: Using reference gene primer amplification, nucleated cell counts were estimated. The protocol was immunoSEQ multiplex PCR, while the TCRdb copy is restricted to in-frame clones and leaves out a portion. V and J calls and clone size are those listed in that table; D and trimming were worked out from the DNA. The repertoire holds about 50,000 clones, roughly 87% seen once, with about 6.7% in the top ten. Trimming took 7 bases from V and 5 from J; bases not matched to a gene: 12. CDR1 is SGHAT and CDR2 is FQNNGV in the germline V gene. CDR3 length equals 16 residues. The rearrangement joins TRBV11-2 to TRBJ2-5; 11 positions match TRBD2. The specimen was peripheral blood. This clonotype was sampled from a man aged 45-60 years with active COVID-19. The CDR3 reads CASTLLAGGRLETQYF. The DNA of the CDR3 is TGTGCCAGCACCCTCCTAGCGGGAGGCCGCCTTGAGACCCAGTACTTC.